Following are 8 T cell receptor beta chains from one sample sequenced in a study of blood T cell repertoires in COVID-19. The data were produced by immunoSEQ multiplex PCR, yet TCRdb's version contains in-frame clones alone and is incomplete. There are 140,000 or so clones in the sample; 79% occur only once, and roughly 5.2% lies in the top ten. Sequencing was done on a sample of peripheral blood. These receptors were taken from a woman aged 70-85 years with COVID-19, enrolled during active disease.

This clone has only a few counts. This rearrangement joins TRBV6-2 or TRBV6-3 to TRBJ1-4, with TRBD1 as a possible D gene (5 bases). V was clipped by 6 bases and J by 0 bases, with 11 bases between them. The CDR3 is made up of 15 amino acids. Looked up from germline, CDR1 is MNHEY and CDR2 is SVGEGT. This CDR3 reads CASSRGDATNEKLFF. Here the CDR3 DNA reads TGTGCCAGCAGCCGGGGGGACGCAACTAATGAAAAACTGTTTTTT.

The rearrangement joins TRBV3-1 (or the pseudogene TRBV3-2) to TRBJ2-1, with 9 bases identical to TRBD2. V shed 4 bases and J 7 bases; nucleotides not matched to a gene: 8. The CDR3 totals 15 residues. CDR1 and CDR2 from the germline V gene are LGHDT and YNNKEL (reference sequence). CDR3 bases: TGTGCCAGCAGCCCCAGCGGGGGGCTTTGGAATGAGCAGTTCTTC. This translates into CASSPSGGLWNEQFF.

V is TRBV7-9 and J is TRBJ1-6, with D maybe TRBD1 (6 bases). The CDR3 has 13 residues. Germline loops: CDR1 SEHNR, CDR2 FQNEAQ (reference sequence). Trimming took 5 bases from V and 10 from J, leaving 12 bases between them. Here the CDR3 reads CASSPTGNSPLHF. In nucleotides, the CDR3 is TGTGCCAGCAGCCCTACAGGGAACTCACCCCTCCACTTT.

The chain is built from TRBV5-1 and TRBJ1-1; 8 bases match TRBD1. The V gene end was trimmed by 4 bases and the J gene end by 5 bases; junction bases not matched to a gene: 13. Germline CDR1 SGHRS, CDR2 YFSETQ. The CDR3 extends over 16 amino acids. The CDR3 DNA reads as TGCGCCAGCAGCCAGACAGGGGTCGGAGCGAGGACTGAAGCTTTCTTT. This sequence encodes CASSQTGVGARTEAFF. The full variable domain, with the rest looked up from reference TRBV5-1 and TRBJ1-1, is KAGVTQTPRYLIKTRGQQVTLSCSPISGHRSVSWYQQTPGQGLQFLFEYFSETQRNKGNFPGRFSGRQFSNSRSEMNVSTLELGDSALYLCASSQTGVGARTEAFFGQGTRLTVV.

The chain uses TRBV2 and TRBJ1-4; D call uncertain. CDR1 is SNHLY and CDR2 is FYNNEI in the germline V gene. The CDR3 is made up of 13 amino acids. V was shortened by 6 bases and J by 1 base, with 6 bases between the two germline ends. For the CDR3, the DNA is TGTGCCAGCAGGGTTAGAACTAATGAAAAACTGTTTTTT. This sequence encodes CASRVRTNEKLFF. Variable domain in full (rest from reference TRBV2 and TRBJ1-4): EPEVTQTPSHQVTQMGQEVILRCVPISNHLYFYWYRQILGQKVEFLVSFYNNEISEKSEIFDDQFSVERPDGSNFTLKIRSTKLEDSAMYFCASRVRTNEKLFFGSGTQLSVL.

The chain is built from TRBV5-4 and TRBJ2-1; TRBD1 matches 11 bases. The CDR3 has 15 residues. Germline CDR1 and CDR2: SGHNT and YYREEE (reference sequence). Trimming cost V 3 bases and J 3 bases; bases outside gene matches: 2. The CDR3 loop reads CASSSGTGGYNEQFF. The CDR3 bases are TGTGCCAGCAGCTCCGGGACAGGGGGCTACAATGAGCAGTTCTTC.

This rearrangement joins TRBV4-1 to TRBJ1-3; D is perhaps TRBD1 (5 bases). This CDR3 comprises 16 residues. Germline V gives CDR1 MGHRA, CDR2 YSYEKL. V dropped 0 bases and J dropped 2 bases, with 11 bases sitting between them. This CDR3 is CASSQDLPGAGNTIYF. CDR3 DNA sequence: TGCGCCAGCAGCCAAGATTTACCGGGGGCTGGAAACACCATATATTTT.

V is TRBV9 and J is TRBJ2-2, with TRBD1 matching over 7 bases. After removal of 4 bases from V and 7 bases from J, the junction contained 13 bases not matched to a gene. The CDR3 is 16 amino acids. In germline, CDR1 is SGDLS, CDR2 YYNGEE. The DNA of the CDR3 is TGTGCCAGCAGCCCATCCATAGGACAGGTGATCGGGGAGCTGTTTTTT. This codes for CASSPSIGQVIGELFF.